The 30 T cell receptor beta chains listed next were all sequenced from one sample in a study of blood T cells in healthy people across ages. Sample-barcoded 5' priming and a J-beta primer mix drove a second PCR of roughly 6 to 12 cycles. TCRdb independently ran MiXCR on the 5' RACE reads; one entry per CDR3 protein. Among 1.5 million to 2 million distinct CDR3 sequences, around half were seen once, and the ten largest hold over 2%. The sequenced sample consisted of blood. Source of these receptors: a woman aged 40 to 50 in good health.

This chain connects TRBV7-2 to TRBJ2-6; D uncertain. The CDR3 covers 18 residues. Germline V gene lookup returns CDR1 SGHTA and CDR2 FQGNSA. V was trimmed by 0 bases and J by 0 bases, leaving 12 bases between them. In DNA, the CDR3 is TGTGCCAGCAGCTTAGCCGAAAAAAGCCGCTCTGGGGCCAACGTCCTGACTTTC. As protein: CASSLAEKSRSGANVLTF.

The chain's CDR3 is CATSRSRGRDETQYF. DNA for the CDR3: TGTGCCACCAGTCGAAGTCGGGGCAGGGATGAGACCCAGTACTTC. The rearrangement links TRBV15 to TRBJ2-5; D tentatively fits TRBD1 or TRBD2 (5 bases each). V lost 6 bases to trimming and J lost 5 bases, with 19 bases between them. Germline V gives CDR1 LNHNV, CDR2 YYDKDF (reference sequence). The CDR3 is 15 amino acids.

J is TRBJ1-2 and V is TRBV4-3; a weak D match, TRBD1 (5 bases). The CDR3 is 16 amino acids. Trimming removed 3 bases at V and 8 bases at J, with 22 bases between. Germline CDR1 LGHNA, CDR2 YSLEER. The CDR3 DNA is TGCGCCAGCAGCCAGGGATTGGGATTCGGGGGGTTCGGCTACACCTTC. Its protein is CASSQGLGFGGFGYTF.

Only a few counts were recorded for this clonotype. The chain joins TRBV29-1 to TRBJ2-1; 7 bases agree with TRBD1. Germline V gene lookup returns CDR1 SQVTM and CDR2 ANQGSEA. V shed 4 bases, J shed 5 bases, and the junction held 5 bases outside the gene matches. The CDR3 is 13 residues long. In DNA form, the CDR3 reads TGCAGCGTTGTTATACAGGGGAACAATGAGCAGTTCTTC. Translated: CSVVIQGNNEQFF.

This rearrangement joins TRBV20-1 to TRBJ1-1, with D unresolved. The CDR3 is made up of 13 amino acids. CDR1 DFQATT and CDR2 SNEGSKA come from the germline V gene (reference sequence). Trimming shortened V by 6 bases and J by 3 bases, and 14 bases separated the two germline ends. CDR3 DNA: TGCAGTGCCCCTAGACCGGGAGACACTGAAGCTTTCTTT. Protein sequence: CSAPRPGDTEAFF.

The chain has TRBV4-3 and TRBJ2-7, with 9 bases identical to TRBD2. This CDR3 has 17 amino acids. J gave up 0 bases and V 7 bases, and 13 bases lay outside the gene matches. The germline CDR1 and CDR2 sequences are LGHNA and YSLEER. CDR3 loop: CASNLSWTSEISYEQYF. CDR3 nucleotides: TGCGCCAGCAACCTTAGTTGGACTAGCGAGATCTCCTACGAGCAGTACTTC.

The rearrangement joins TRBV7-3 to TRBJ1-1; D might be TRBD1 (5 bases). This CDR3 region has 15 residues. Germline V CDR1 and CDR2: SGHTA, FQGTGA. Trimming took 3 bases from V and 4 from J, leaving 15 bases between them. Here the CDR3 reads CASSLGGSGFTEAFF. The CDR3 DNA reads TGTGCCAGCAGCTTGGGGGGATCGGGGTTCACTGAAGCTTTCTTT.

The CDR3 DNA sequence: TGTGCCAGCAGCTGGGGACAGGGGATGGGTCAGCCCCAGCATTTT. Encoded protein: CASSWGQGMGQPQHF. The rearrangement uses TRBV13 and TRBJ1-5, with 10 bases matching TRBD1. The length of the CDR3 is 15 residues. In germline, CDR1 is PRHDT, CDR2 FYEKMQ (reference sequence). The J segment lost 6 bases and the V segment lost 4 bases, leaving 6 bases of the junction unmatched.

The chain links TRBV4-1 to TRBJ2-7; 7 bases are a match to TRBD1. CDR3 size: 17 residues. V lost 4 bases, J lost 5 bases, and 17 bases stayed unmatched. From germline, CDR1 is MGHRA and CDR2 YSYEKL. CDR3 loop: CASSREPGQRSYHEQYF. In DNA form, the CDR3 reads TGCGCCAGCAGCCGCGAACCGGGACAGAGATCCTACCACGAGCAGTACTTC.

This clonotype showed up just once. The V call is TRBV12-3 or TRBV12-4, the J call TRBJ2-3; TRBD2 might be the D (8 bases). CDR3 length: 17 residues. Trimming left V 1 base short and J 4 bases short, with 18 bases between. The chain's CDR3 is CASSLGTSRGAADTQYF. CDR3 sequence (DNA): TGTGCCAGCAGTTTAGGGACTAGCAGGGGGGCAGCAGATACGCAGTATTTT.

There are a few counts of this clonotype. The chain uses TRBV29-1 and TRBJ1-2; D uncertain. The CDR3 length is 12 residues. In germline, CDR1 is SQVTM, CDR2 ANQGSEA. V lost 3 bases and J 4 bases, leaving 9 bases between the germline ends. CDR3 residues: CSVDRPPYGYTF. The CDR3 nucleotides are TGCAGCGTTGATAGGCCCCCCTATGGCTACACCTTC. The full variable domain, its missing parts supplied by reference TRBV29-1 and TRBJ1-2, is SAVISQKPSRDICQRGTSLTIQCQVDSQVTMMFWYRQQPGQSLTLIATANQGSEATYESGFVIDKFPISRPNLTFSTLTVSNMSPEDSSIYLCSVDRPPYGYTFGSGTRLTVV.

The sample holds a few counts of this clonotype. The chain combines TRBV6-5 with TRBJ1-2, with 7 positions matching TRBD1. Germline CDR1 and CDR2: MNHEY and SVGAGI. With V trimmed by 4 bases and J by 6 bases, 8 bases remained unmatched. CDR3 length: 14 amino acids. CDR3 nucleotides: TGTGCCAGCAGTTCCCCGACAGGGAGGCATGGCTACACCTTC. Translation gives CASSSPTGRHGYTF.

The rearrangement links TRBV28 to TRBJ2-7; D might be TRBD2 (5 bases). Germline V lookup: CDR1 MDHEN, CDR2 SYDVKM. V was clipped by 6 bases and J by 0 bases, with 15 bases between them. The CDR3 spans 15 residues. The CDR3: CASSLRGFRSYEQYF. The CDR3 coding sequence is TGTGCCAGCAGCCTACGGGGTTTCCGCTCCTACGAGCAGTACTTC. The full variable domain, with the rest looked up from reference TRBV28 and TRBJ2-7, is DVKVTQSSRYLVKRTGEKVFLECVQDMDHENMFWYRQDPGLGLRLIYFSYDVKMKEKGDIPEGYSVSREKKERFSLILESASTNQTSMYLCASSLRGFRSYEQYFGPGTRLTVT.

This clonotype has just a few counts. This chain links TRBV27 with TRBJ2-3; 8 nucleotides match TRBD2. Per germline, CDR1 MNHEY and CDR2 SMNVEV (reference sequence). The CDR3 spans 15 residues. V gave up 4 bases and J gave up 6 bases; unmatched junction bases: 9. CDR3 region: CASSSHGGAADTQYF. The CDR3, as DNA: TGTGCCAGCAGTTCACACGGGGGGGCCGCGGATACGCAGTATTTT.

This chain uses TRBV29-1 with TRBJ2-1, with 7 bases identical to TRBD2. CDR3 length: 13 residues. Germline assignment: CDR1 SQVTM and CDR2 ANQGSEA. Trimming took 2 bases from V and 13 from J; bases not matched to a gene: 11. This CDR3 is CSVETRTRETQFF. CDR3 in DNA: TGCAGCGTTGAAACGCGGACTAGAGAGACCCAGTTCTTC.

J is TRBJ2-1 and V is TRBV20-1; possibly TRBD1 or TRBD2 for D (6 bases each). Trimming shortened V by 3 bases and J by 15 bases, and 24 bases separated the two germline ends. Germline V gives CDR1 DFQATT, CDR2 SNEGSKA (reference sequence). The CDR3 covers 14 residues. CDR3 sequence (DNA): TGCAGTGCTAGGGAGCAAGGGGGGCCGATCCACGCGTTCTTC. It codes for CSAREQGGPIHAFF.

The gene calls are TRBV6-2 or TRBV6-3 and TRBJ2-5; 9 bases align to TRBD2. V shed 2 bases, J shed 0 bases, and the junction held 7 bases outside the gene matches. CDR1 MNHEY and CDR2 SVGEGT come from the germline V gene. The CDR3 totals 17 residues. The CDR3: CASSYGLAGMYQETQYF. The CDR3 nucleotides read TGTGCCAGCAGTTACGGGCTAGCGGGGATGTACCAAGAGACCCAGTACTTC.

This clonotype was observed a handful of times. This chain joins TRBV28 and TRBJ2-5, with 7 positions matching TRBD1. The CDR3 spans 13 residues. Looked up from germline, CDR1 is MDHEN and CDR2 is SYDVKM. The junction had 11 bases not matched to a gene; V was cut back by 10 bases and J by 6 bases. The CDR3 DNA reads as TGTGCCATCACGGACAGGTTTAGTCAGACCCAGTACTTC. It specifies CAITDRFSQTQYF. The full variable domain, completed using reference TRBV28 and TRBJ2-5, is DVKVTQSSRYLVKRTGEKVFLECVQDMDHENMFWYRQDPGLGLRLIYFSYDVKMKEKGDIPEGYSVSREKKERFSLILESASTNQTSMYLCAITDRFSQTQYFGPGTRLLVL.

This clonotype was counted a few times. This sequence joins TRBV20-1 and TRBJ2-3; 8 bases map to TRBD1. Trimming removed 1 base from V and 2 bases from J; junction bases left unmatched: 8. Per the germline V gene, CDR1 is DFQATT and CDR2 is SNEGSKA (reference sequence). This CDR3 spans 16 amino acids. As DNA, the CDR3 is TGCAGTGCTAGAGTTGGACAGGGCGTGGACACAGATACGCAGTATTTT. It specifies CSARVGQGVDTDTQYF.

This clonotype was recorded a few times. The rearrangement uses TRBV4-3 and TRBJ1-2; D gene unclear. CDR1 LGHNA and CDR2 YSLEER come from the germline V gene. V gave up 0 bases and J gave up 3 bases, with 11 bases separating them. The CDR3 is made up of 15 amino acids. In nucleotides, the CDR3 is TGCGCCAGCAGCCAAGATGGGCAGAATTACTATGGCTACACCTTC. Translating gives CASSQDGQNYYGYTF.

This clonotype has more than one count but fewer than ten. The rearrangement uses TRBV3-1 and TRBJ2-1, with 8 bases matching TRBD2. V lost 1 base and J lost 8; bases outside the gene matches: 7. Germline CDR1 and CDR2: LGHDT and YNNKEL (reference sequence). The length of the CDR3 is 15 residues. CDR3 in DNA: TGTGCCAGCAGCCAAGCGGGGGGGCCCTTCGATGAGCAGTTCTTC. It yields the protein CASSQAGGPFDEQFF.

The chain couples TRBV6-5 to TRBJ2-7; TRBD2 is a possible D gene (6 bases). The end of the DNA aligns better with TRBJ2-5, so the J call may be wrong. The germline gives CDR1 MNHEY, CDR2 SVGAGI. The CDR3 covers 15 residues. The CDR3 is CASSSRDWPRETQYF. Written as DNA, the CDR3 is TGTGCCAGCAGTTCCCGGGACTGGCCCCGAGAGACCCAGTACTTC.

This clonotype was recorded at least ten times. The chain has TRBV20-1 and TRBJ2-5; 10 nucleotides align to TRBD2. This CDR3 is built from 14 residues. The V and J ends lost 3 bases and 4 bases, in that order; junction bases with no gene match: 5. CDR1 and CDR2 (germline): DFQATT, SNEGSKA (reference sequence). CDR3 in amino acids: CSARFSGGAETQYF. The CDR3, as DNA: TGCAGTGCTAGGTTCAGCGGGGGGGCAGAGACCCAGTACTTC.

The CDR3 nucleotides read TGTGCCAGCAGTGAAATGTTCGTCGTACTGAACTATGGCTACACCTTC. This encodes CASSEMFVVLNYGYTF. The chain carries TRBV2 and TRBJ1-2; D gene uncertain. The germline V gene encodes CDR1 SNHLY and CDR2 FYNNEI. Trimming removed 2 bases at V and 2 bases at J, with 15 bases between. The CDR3 is made up of 16 amino acids.

The CDR3 nucleotides read TGTGCCAGCAGCCAGGCAGGGGTAGAAGCGGACACTGAAGCTTTCTTT. It translates to CASSQAGVEADTEAFF. The chain is built from TRBV4-2 and TRBJ1-1; D might be TRBD1 (6 bases). CDR3 length: 16 amino acids. V dropped 3 bases and J dropped 3 bases, with 17 bases sitting between them. Looked up from germline, CDR1 is LGHNA and CDR2 is YNFKEQ.

This chain connects TRBV15 to TRBJ2-5, with D unclear. This CDR3 has 14 amino acids. V was shortened by 2 bases and J by 1 base, with 8 bases between the two germline ends. CDR1 is LNHNV, CDR2 YYDKDF, per germline (reference sequence). The CDR3 DNA follows: TGTGCCACCAGCAGATTAAGGGCCCAAGAGACCCAGTACTTC. Protein sequence: CATSRLRAQETQYF.

The chain recombines TRBV25-1 with TRBJ1-1; D gene ambiguous. Trimming left V 9 bases short and J 1 base short, with 9 bases between. The V gene's germline CDR1 is MGHDK and CDR2 SYGVNS. CDR3 length: 12 residues. The CDR3 bases are TGTGCCAGTCATTCCGGGAACACTGAAGCTTTCTTT. Translation gives CASHSGNTEAFF.

The chain has TRBV20-1 and TRBJ1-6; D remains ambiguous. V lost 6 bases and J lost 7, with 19 bases in between. The CDR3 runs to 15 residues. Germline-derived CDR1 and CDR2 are DFQATT and SNEGSKA (reference sequence). CDR3 in DNA: TGCAGTGCCCCCGTAGGGAATGATAGGAATTCACCCCTCCACTTT. Amino acids: CSAPVGNDRNSPLHF.

A few counts support this clonotype. This sequence joins TRBV5-6 and TRBJ1-6, with 8 nucleotides matching TRBD1. CDR3 size: 17 residues. Germline assignment: CDR1 SGHDT and CDR2 YYEEEE. With 2 bases clipped from V and 10 bases from J, the junction kept 14 bases outside the gene matches. The CDR3 DNA reads as TGTGCCAGCAGCTTCACAGGGGGTTCCGCGTCTGGCTCACCCCTCCACTTT. Its protein product is CASSFTGGSASGSPLHF. Full variable domain (outside the CDR3, taken from reference TRBV5-6 and TRBJ1-6): DAGVTQSPTHLIKTRGQQVTLRCSPKSGHDTVSWYQQALGQGPQFIFQYYEEEERQRGNFPDRFSGHQFPNYSSELNVNALLLGDSALYLCASSFTGGSASGSPLHFGNGTRLTVT.

This chain links TRBV29-1 with TRBJ2-1; 14 bases match TRBD2. The J call may be incorrect, as the DNA end agrees better with TRBJ2-7. The CDR3 has 16 residues. Germline V gene lookup returns CDR1 SQVTM and CDR2 ANQGSEA. CDR3 DNA sequence: TGCAGCGTGGAGAGACTAGCGGGGGGGCCGGGCAATGAGCAGTACTTC. The encoded protein is CSVERLAGGPGNEQYF.